The clone carrying this T cell receptor (beta chain) has only a few counts. Its antigen remains unidentified. Germline CDR1 SNHLY, CDR2 FYNNEI. The CDR3 length is 16 residues. V lost 1 base to trimming and J lost 1 base, with 11 bases between them. The sample originates from a study of OX40 agonist ivuxolimab in advanced cancers. Study-level background: Mean age 60 years, range about 20 to 85; 82.7% male.

The study, taken as a whole, reports: Researchers report that CD8+ T cells had, on average, more expanded clones than CD4+.

Data came from immunoSEQ multiplex PCR; TCRdb stores just in-frame clones and leaves some out. The sample has tens of thousands of clones, about 87% seen once. The sample was CD4+ or CD8+ T cells sorted from blood, taken in a trial of the OX40 agonist ivuxolimab. The chain employs TRBV2 and TRBJ1-3; D remains ambiguous. This clonotype was obtained from an adult with an advanced solid tumor such as melanoma, head and neck, liver or kidney cancer. The CDR3 loop is CASSEVVGESGNTIYF. CDR3 DNA: TGTGCCAGCAGTGAAGTGGTGGGCGAGTCTGGAAACACCATATATTTT.